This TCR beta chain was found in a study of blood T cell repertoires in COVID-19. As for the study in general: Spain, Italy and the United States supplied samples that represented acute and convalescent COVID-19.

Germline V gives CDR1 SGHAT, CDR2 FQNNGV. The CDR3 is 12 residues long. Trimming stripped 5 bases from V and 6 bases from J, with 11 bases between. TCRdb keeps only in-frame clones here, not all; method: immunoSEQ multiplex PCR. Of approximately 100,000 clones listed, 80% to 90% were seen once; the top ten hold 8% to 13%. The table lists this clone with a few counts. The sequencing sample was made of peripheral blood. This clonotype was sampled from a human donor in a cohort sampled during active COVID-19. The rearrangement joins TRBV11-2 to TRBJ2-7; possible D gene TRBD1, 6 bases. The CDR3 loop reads CASSIQGSEQYF. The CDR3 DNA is TGTGCCAGCAGCATACAGGGAAGCGAGCAGTACTTC.